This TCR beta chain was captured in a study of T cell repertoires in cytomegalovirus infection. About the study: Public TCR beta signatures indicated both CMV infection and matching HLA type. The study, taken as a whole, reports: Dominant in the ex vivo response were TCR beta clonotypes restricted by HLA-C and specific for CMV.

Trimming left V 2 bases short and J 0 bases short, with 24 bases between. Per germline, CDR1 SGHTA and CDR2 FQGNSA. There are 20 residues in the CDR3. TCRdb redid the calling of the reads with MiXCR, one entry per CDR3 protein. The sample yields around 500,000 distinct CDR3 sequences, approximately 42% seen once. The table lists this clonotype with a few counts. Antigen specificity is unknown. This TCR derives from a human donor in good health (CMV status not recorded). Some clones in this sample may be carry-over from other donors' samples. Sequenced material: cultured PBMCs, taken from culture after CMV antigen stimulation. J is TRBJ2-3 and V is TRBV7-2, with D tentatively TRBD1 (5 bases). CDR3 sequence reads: CASSLMSGRLLSSSTDTQYF. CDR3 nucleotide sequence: TGTGCCAGCAGCTTAATGTCAGGGCGGCTACTTAGCTCTAGCACAGATACGCAGTATTTT. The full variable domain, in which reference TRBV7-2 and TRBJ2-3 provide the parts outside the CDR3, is GAGVSQSPSNKVTEKGKDVELRCDPISGHTALYWYRQSLGQGLEFLIYFQGNSAPDKSGLPSDRFSAERTGGSVSTLTIQRTQQEDSAVYLCASSLMSGRLLSSSTDTQYFGPGTRLTVL.